This TCR beta chain is drawn from a study of T cell clonotyping in hematopoietic cell transplantation. This CDR3 contains 14 residues. Per germline, CDR1 SGHNT and CDR2 YYREEE (reference sequence). V was trimmed by 0 bases and J by 2 bases, leaving 8 bases between them. Profiled with immunoSEQ multiplex PCR; TCRdb holds only in-frame clones, not every one. This table holds roughly 8,400 clones, roughly 93% found once. This sample comprised PBMCs, obtained 100 days after allogeneic stem cell transplant. The chain links TRBV5-4 to TRBJ1-1, with D tentatively TRBD1 (6 bases). This TCR was recovered from a male patient aged 45-60 years who had an allogeneic stem cell transplant from a related donor, so T cells may come from the graft donor. Some clones in this sample may be carry-over from other donors' samples. CDR3 coding DNA: TGTGCCAGCAGCTTGGTGGGGGCTAACACTGAAGCTTTCTTT. Protein: CASSLVGANTEAFF.